This TCR beta chain stems from a study of early T cells in non-severe SARS-CoV-2 infection. V was pared by 1 base and J by 3 bases, with 2 bases of the junction left unmatched. In germline, CDR1 is SGHDN, CDR2 FVKESK. This CDR3 has 14 residues. This clonotype was counted between two and nine times. Its specificity is not known. Whole-study results and caveats: Sequences matched to VDJdb favored anti-spike CD8 responses, while private and CD4 specificities were missed.

MiXCR, applied by TCRdb to the 5' RACE reads, yields one record per CDR3 protein. The data hold 65,000 to 90,000 distinct CDR3 sequences, with 12% observed a single time. The chain combines TRBV14 with TRBJ2-7, with 8 bases matching TRBD2. Source material: whole blood. The receptor was derived from an adult who was a healthcare worker with PCR-confirmed SARS-CoV-2 infection or an uninfected control (not recorded which). The chain's CDR3 is CASSQVTSGYEQYF. For the CDR3, the DNA is TGTGCCAGCAGCCAAGTAACTAGCGGCTACGAGCAGTACTTC.